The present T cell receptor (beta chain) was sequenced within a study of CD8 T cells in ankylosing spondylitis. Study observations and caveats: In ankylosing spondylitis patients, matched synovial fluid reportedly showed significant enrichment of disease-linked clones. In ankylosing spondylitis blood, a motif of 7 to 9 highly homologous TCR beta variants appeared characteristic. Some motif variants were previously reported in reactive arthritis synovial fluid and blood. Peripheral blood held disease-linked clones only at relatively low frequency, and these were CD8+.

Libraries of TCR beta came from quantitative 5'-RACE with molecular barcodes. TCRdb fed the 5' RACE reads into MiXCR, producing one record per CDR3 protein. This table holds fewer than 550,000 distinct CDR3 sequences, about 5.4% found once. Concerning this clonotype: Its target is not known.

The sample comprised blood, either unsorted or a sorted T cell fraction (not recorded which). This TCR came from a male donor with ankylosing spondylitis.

The CDR3 loop reads CSAGGGQGGDEQYF. Written as DNA, the CDR3 is TGCAGTGCTGGAGGGGGACAGGGTGGGGACGAGCAGTACTTC. V and J are TRBV20-1 and TRBJ2-7, with TRBD1 identical over 9 bases. The CDR3 covers 14 residues. J was trimmed by 5 bases and V by 5 bases; bases with no gene match: 10. Germline V CDR1 and CDR2: DFQATT, SNEGSKA (reference sequence).